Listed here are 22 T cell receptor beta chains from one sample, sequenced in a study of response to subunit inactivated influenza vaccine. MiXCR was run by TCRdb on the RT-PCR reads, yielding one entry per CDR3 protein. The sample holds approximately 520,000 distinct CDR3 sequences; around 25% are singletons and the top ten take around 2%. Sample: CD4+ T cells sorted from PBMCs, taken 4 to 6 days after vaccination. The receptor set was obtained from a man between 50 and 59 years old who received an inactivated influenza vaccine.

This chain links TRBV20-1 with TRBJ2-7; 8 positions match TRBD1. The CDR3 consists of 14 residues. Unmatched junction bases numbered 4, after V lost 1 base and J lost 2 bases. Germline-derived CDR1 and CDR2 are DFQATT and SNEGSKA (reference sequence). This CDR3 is CSARGTGKAYEQYF. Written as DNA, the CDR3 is TGCAGTGCTAGAGGGACAGGGAAAGCCTACGAGCAGTACTTC.

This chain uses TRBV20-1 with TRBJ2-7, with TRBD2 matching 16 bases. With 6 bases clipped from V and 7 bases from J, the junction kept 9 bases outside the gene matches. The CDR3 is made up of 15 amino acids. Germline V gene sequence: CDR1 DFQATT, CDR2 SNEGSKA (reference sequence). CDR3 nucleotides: TGCAGTGCCTATGGGACTAGCGGGGGGGCCTTTGAGCAGTACTTC. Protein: CSAYGTSGGAFEQYF.

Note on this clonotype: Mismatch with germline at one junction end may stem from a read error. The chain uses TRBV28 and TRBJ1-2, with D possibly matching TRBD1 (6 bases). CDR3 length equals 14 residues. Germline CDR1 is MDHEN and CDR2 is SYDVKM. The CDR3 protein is CASSPLQGYYGYTF. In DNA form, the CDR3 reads TGTGCCAGCAGTCCCCTACAGGGCTACTACGGCTACACCTTC.

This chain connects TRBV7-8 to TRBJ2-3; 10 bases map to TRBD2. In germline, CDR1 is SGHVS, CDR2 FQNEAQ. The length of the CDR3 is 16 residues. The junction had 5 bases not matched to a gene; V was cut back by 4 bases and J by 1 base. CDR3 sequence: CASSWIGTSGTDTQYF. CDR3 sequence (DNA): TGTGCCAGCAGCTGGATCGGGACTAGCGGCACAGATACGCAGTATTTT.

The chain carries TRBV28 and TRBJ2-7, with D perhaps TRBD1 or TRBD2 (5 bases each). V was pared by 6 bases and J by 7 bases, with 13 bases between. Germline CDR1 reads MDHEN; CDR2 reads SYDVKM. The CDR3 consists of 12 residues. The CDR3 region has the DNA TGTGCCAGCAGCCAAGGGACCCTTGAGCAGTACTTC. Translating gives CASSQGTLEQYF. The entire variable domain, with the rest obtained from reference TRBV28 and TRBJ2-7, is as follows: DVKVTQSSRYLVKRTGEKVFLECVQDMDHENMFWYRQDPGLGLRLIYFSYDVKMKEKGDIPEGYSVSREKKERFSLILESASTNQTSMYLCASSQGTLEQYFGPGTRLTVT.

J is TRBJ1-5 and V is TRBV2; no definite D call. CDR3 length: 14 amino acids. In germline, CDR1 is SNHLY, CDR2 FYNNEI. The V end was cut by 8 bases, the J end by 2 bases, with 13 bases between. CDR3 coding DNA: TGTGCCAGCGAGGATGGGTTGGGCAATCAGCCCCAGCATTTT. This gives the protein CASEDGLGNQPQHF.

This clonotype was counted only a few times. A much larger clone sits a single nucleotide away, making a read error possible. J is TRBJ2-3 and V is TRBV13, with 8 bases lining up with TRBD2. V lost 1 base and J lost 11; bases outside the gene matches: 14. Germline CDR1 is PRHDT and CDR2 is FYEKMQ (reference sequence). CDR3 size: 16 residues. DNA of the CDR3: TGTGCCAGCAGCTTAGTATGGACTAGCAGGACCCCGAAGCAGTATTTT. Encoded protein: CASSLVWTSRTPKQYF.

In DNA form, the CDR3 reads TGTGCCAGCAGTTCCTCACAGGGCTTCTATGGCTACACCTTC. Protein product: CASSSSQGFYGYTF. The J gene is TRBJ1-2, the V gene TRBV28; a possible D gene is TRBD1 (6 bases). From germline, CDR1 is MDHEN and CDR2 SYDVKM. Trimming took off 4 bases at V and 4 bases at J, with 13 bases between the two ends. CDR3 size: 14 residues.

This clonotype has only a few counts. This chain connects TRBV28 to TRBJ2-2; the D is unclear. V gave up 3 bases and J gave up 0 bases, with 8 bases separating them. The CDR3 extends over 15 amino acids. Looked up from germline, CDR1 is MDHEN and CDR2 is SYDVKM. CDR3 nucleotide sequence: TGTGCCAGCAGTTTGGGCAGACCGAACACCGGGGAGCTGTTTTTT. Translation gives CASSLGRPNTGELFF.

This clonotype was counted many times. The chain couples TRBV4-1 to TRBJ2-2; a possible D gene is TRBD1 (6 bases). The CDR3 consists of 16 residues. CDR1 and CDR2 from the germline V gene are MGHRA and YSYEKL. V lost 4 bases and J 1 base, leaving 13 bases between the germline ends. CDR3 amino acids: CASSLRTVMNTGELFF. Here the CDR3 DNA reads TGCGCCAGCAGCCTCAGGACAGTGATGAACACCGGGGAGCTGTTTTTT.

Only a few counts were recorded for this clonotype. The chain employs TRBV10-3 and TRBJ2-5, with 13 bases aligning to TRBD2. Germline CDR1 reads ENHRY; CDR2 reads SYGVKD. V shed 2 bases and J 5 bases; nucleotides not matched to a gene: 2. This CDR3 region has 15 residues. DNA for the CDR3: TGTGCCATCAGTGAGAAGACTAGCGGGAGGGAGACCCAGTACTTC. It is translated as CAISEKTSGRETQYF.

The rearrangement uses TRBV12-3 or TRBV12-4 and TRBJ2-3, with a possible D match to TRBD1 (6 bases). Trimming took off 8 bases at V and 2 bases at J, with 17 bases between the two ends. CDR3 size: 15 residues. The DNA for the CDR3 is TGTGCCAGCGCACCCAGGGGTCGATTCACAGATACGCAGTATTTT. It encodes CASAPRGRFTDTQYF.

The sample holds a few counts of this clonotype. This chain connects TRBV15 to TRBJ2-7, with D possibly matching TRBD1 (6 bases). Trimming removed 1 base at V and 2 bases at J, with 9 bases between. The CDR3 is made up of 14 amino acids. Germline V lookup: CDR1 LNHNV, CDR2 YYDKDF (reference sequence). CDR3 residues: CATSRARDTYEQYF. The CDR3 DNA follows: TGTGCCACCAGCAGAGCCAGGGACACCTACGAGCAGTACTTC.

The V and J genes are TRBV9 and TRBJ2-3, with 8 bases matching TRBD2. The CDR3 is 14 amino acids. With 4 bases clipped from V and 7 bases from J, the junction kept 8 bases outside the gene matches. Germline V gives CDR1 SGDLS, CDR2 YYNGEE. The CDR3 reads CASSTGLDSNTQYF. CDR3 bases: TGTGCCAGCAGCACGGGACTAGATTCAAATACGCAGTATTTT.

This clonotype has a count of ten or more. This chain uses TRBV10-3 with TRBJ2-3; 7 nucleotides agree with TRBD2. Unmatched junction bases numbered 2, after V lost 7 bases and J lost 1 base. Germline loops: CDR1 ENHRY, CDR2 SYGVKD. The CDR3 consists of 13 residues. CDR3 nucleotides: TGTGCCATCAATGGGGGGGGCACAGATACGCAGTATTTT. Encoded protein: CAINGGGTDTQYF.

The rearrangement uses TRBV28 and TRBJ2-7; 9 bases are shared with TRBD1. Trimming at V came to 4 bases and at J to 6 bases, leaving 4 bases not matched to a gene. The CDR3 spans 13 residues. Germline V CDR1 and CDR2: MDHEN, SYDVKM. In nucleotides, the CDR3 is TGTGCCAGCAGTTCGGGACAGGGATCCGAGCAGTACTTC. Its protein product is CASSSGQGSEQYF.

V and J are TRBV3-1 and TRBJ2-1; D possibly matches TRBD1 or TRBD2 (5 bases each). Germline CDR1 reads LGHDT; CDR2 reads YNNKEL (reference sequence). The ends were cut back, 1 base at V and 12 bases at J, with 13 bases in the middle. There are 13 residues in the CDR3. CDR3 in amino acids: CASSQGLGAVQFF. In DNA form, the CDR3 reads TGTGCCAGCAGCCAAGGCCTCGGGGCGGTGCAGTTCTTC.

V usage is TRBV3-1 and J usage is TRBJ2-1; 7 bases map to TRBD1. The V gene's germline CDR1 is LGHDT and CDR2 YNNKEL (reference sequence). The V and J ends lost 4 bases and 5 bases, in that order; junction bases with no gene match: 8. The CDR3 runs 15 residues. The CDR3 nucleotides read TGTGCCAGCAGCCGATGGACAGGCCCAAACAATGAGCAGTTCTTC. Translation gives CASSRWTGPNNEQFF.

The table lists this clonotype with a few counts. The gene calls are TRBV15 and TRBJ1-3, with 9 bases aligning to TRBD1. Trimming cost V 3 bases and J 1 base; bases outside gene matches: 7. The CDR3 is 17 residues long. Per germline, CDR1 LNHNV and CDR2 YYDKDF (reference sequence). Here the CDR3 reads CATSRLGQGRSGNTIYF. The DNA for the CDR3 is TGTGCCACCAGCAGGCTTGGACAGGGGCGATCTGGAAACACCATATATTTT.

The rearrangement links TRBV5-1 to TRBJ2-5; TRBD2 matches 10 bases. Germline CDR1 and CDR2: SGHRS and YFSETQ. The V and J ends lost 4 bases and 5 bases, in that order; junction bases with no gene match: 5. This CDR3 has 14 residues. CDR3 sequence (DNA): TGCGCCAGCAGCCCCGGGACTAGCGCGGAGACCCAGTACTTC. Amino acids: CASSPGTSAETQYF. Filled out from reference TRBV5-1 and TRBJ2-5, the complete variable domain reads KAGVTQTPRYLIKTRGQQVTLSCSPISGHRSVSWYQQTPGQGLQFLFEYFSETQRNKGNFPGRFSGRQFSNSRSEMNVSTLELGDSALYLCASSPGTSAETQYFGPGTRLLVL.

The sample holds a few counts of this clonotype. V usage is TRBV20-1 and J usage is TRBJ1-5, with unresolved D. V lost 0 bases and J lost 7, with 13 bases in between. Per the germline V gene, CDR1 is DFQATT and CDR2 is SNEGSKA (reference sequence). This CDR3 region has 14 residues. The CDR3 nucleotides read TGCAGTGCTAGAGATCCTGTACCTGGGCAGCCCCAGCATTTT. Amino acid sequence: CSARDPVPGQPQHF.

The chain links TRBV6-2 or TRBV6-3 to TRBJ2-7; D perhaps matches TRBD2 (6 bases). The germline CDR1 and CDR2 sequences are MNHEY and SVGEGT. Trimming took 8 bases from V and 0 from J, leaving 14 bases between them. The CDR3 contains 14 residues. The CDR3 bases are TGTGCCAGCCGGCTCCGGAGGGCCTCCTACGAGCAGTACTTC. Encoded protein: CASRLRRASYEQYF.